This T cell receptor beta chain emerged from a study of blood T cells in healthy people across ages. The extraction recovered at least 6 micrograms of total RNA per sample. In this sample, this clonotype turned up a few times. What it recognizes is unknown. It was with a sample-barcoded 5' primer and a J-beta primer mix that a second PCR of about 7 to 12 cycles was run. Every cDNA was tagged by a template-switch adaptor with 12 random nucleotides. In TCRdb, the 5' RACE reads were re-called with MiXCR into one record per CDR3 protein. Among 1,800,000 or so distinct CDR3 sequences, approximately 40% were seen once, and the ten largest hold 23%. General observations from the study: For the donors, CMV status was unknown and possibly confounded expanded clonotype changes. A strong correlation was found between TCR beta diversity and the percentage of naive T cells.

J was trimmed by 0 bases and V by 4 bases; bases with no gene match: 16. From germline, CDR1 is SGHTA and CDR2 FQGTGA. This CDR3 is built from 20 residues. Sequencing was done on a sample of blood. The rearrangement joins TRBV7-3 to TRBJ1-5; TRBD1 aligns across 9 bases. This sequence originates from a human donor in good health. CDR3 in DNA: TGTGCCAGCAGCTCCTTAGGGCCGAGGACAGGGGTCGATAGCAATCAGCCCCAGCATTTT. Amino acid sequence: CASSSLGPRTGVDSNQPQHF.